This T cell receptor (beta chain) was retrieved from a study of patients and donors after allogeneic stem cell transplantation. With 0 bases removed from V and 7 bases from J, the gap between germline ends came to 18 bases. Germline V gene lookup returns CDR1 ENHRY and CDR2 SYGVKD. The CDR3 extends over 17 amino acids. Using its own MiXCR run on the RT-PCR reads, TCRdb lists one record per CDR3 protein. The data contain some 880,000 distinct CDR3 sequences, approximately 18% of them seen just once; the ten biggest clones take up under 6.5%. The sample holds a few counts of this clonotype. The V call is TRBV10-3, the J call TRBJ2-2; the D gene could be TRBD1 or TRBD2 (6 bases each). The receptor comes from a human donor who was either an allogeneic HSCT recipient or a stem cell or donor lymphocyte infusion donor (not recorded which). It is not recorded whose cells these are; they may come from a transplant donor. Sequenced sample: blood, either unsorted or a sorted T cell fraction (not recorded which). CDR3 sequence: CAISESVTGGGHGELFF. Written as DNA, the CDR3 is TGTGCCATCAGTGAGTCGGTGACAGGAGGGGGTCACGGGGAGCTGTTTTTT.